This TCR beta chain was captured in a study of beta chain features in type 1 diabetes. Across the study: Patient and healthy donor groups were alike in age, gender and cell yields. Whole-study results and caveats: Highly expressing activated T cells could be over-counted with a cDNA template. TCRB repertoires of naive, central memory and Treg cells appeared more similar among patients than among healthy donors. A pattern of fewer insertions and more deletions at VDJ junctions was seen in type 1 diabetes patients.

Regarding this clone: Its antigen is unidentified.

The study reverse transcribed the entire isolated RNA, so it sequenced expressed TCRB transcripts. Sequenced by immunoSEQ multiplex PCR; TCRdb stores in-frame clones only, minus some. The sample gives under 95,000 clones, 30% to 35% of which show up once; 0.45% to 0.55% is in the top ten. The clonotype comes from a woman younger than 35 in good health. Sequenced: stem cell memory CD4+ T cells from blood.

The CDR3 spells CASSPPTGTGTEAFF. The CDR3 nucleotides are TGTGCCAGCTCACCACCTACCGGGACAGGCACTGAAGCTTTCTTT. V and J are TRBV18 and TRBJ1-1; TRBD1 agrees at 8 bases. Trimming at V came to 0 bases and at J to 4 bases, leaving 4 bases not matched to a gene. The CDR3 is made up of 15 amino acids. The germline V gene has CDR1 KGHSH and CDR2 LQKENI.